These 26 T cell receptor beta chains were sequenced from one sample in a study of blood T cell repertoires in COVID-19. Profiled with immunoSEQ multiplex PCR; TCRdb holds only in-frame clones, not every one. The table lists fewer than 300,000 clones, approximately 89% of them singletons, with over 2% in the top ten. Sequencing was performed on peripheral blood. All receptors derive from a woman in her thirties with COVID-19, enrolled during active disease.

Written as DNA, the CDR3 is TGCGCCAGCAGCCATGCACAGGGGAGTCAGCCCCAGCATTTT. Translating gives CASSHAQGSQPQHF. The chain uses TRBV4-1 and TRBJ1-5; 7 nucleotides align to TRBD1. Per the germline V gene, CDR1 is MGHRA and CDR2 is YSYEKL. V lost 3 bases, J lost 6 bases, and 5 bases stayed unmatched. This CDR3 region has 14 residues.

V gene TRBV3-1 (or the pseudogene TRBV3-2) combines with J gene TRBJ1-2, with D hard to call. The V gene's germline CDR1 is LGHDT and CDR2 YNNKEL (reference sequence). The CDR3 runs to 14 residues. Trimming shortened V by 1 base and J by 4 bases, and 10 bases separated the two germline ends. In DNA form, the CDR3 reads TGTGCCAGCAGCCAAGGTCGAACGGGCTATGGCTACACCTTC. It specifies CASSQGRTGYGYTF.

The chain links TRBV19 to TRBJ1-2; TRBD1 is a possible D gene (5 bases). This CDR3 region has 14 residues. In germline, CDR1 is LNHDA, CDR2 SQIVND (reference sequence). Deletions cut 10 bases from V and 2 bases from J, with 17 bases between. CDR3 sequence: CATYQGRGNYGYTF. In DNA form, the CDR3 reads TGTGCCACGTATCAGGGAAGGGGCAACTATGGCTACACCTTC.

This sequence joins TRBV9 and TRBJ1-1; D not certain. Germline CDR1 SGDLS, CDR2 YYNGEE. This CDR3 is 14 amino acids long. The V end lost 1 base, the J end lost 3 bases, and 10 bases lay between the germline ends. The CDR3 region is CASSVFDGDTEAFF. CDR3 coding DNA: TGTGCCAGCAGCGTATTCGACGGGGACACTGAAGCTTTCTTT. The full variable domain, completed using reference TRBV9 and TRBJ1-1, is DSGVTQTPKHLITATGQRVTLRCSPRSGDLSVYWYQQSLDQGLQFLIQYYNGEERAKGNILERFSAQQFPDLHSELNLSSLELGDSALYFCASSVFDGDTEAFFGQGTRLTVV.

The chain joins TRBV10-3 to TRBJ1-5, with TRBD1 matching over 7 bases. The CDR3 is 14 amino acids. The V gene's germline CDR1 is ENHRY and CDR2 SYGVKD. The V segment lost 5 bases and the J segment 2 bases; nucleotides outside the gene matches: 3. The CDR3 coding sequence is TGTGCCATCAGTACCGGGACAGGCAATCAGCCCCAGCATTTT. This codes for CAISTGTGNQPQHF.

This rearrangement joins TRBV6-6 to TRBJ1-1, with D possibly TRBD1 on 6 matching bases. V dropped 7 bases and J dropped 11 bases, with 26 bases sitting between them. The CDR3 is 15 amino acids. The germline gives CDR1 MNHNY, CDR2 SVGAGI (reference sequence). CDR3 region: CASTNGLQGPLGAFF. The CDR3, as DNA: TGTGCCAGCACTAACGGATTACAGGGCCCCTTGGGGGCTTTCTTT.

This clone was counted once. V and J are TRBV2 and TRBJ2-1; D is unresolved. Trimming took 0 bases from V and 4 from J, leaving 10 bases between them. Germline loops: CDR1 SNHLY, CDR2 FYNNEI. The CDR3 runs 15 residues. For the CDR3, the DNA is TGTGCCAGCAGTGAAGCCATAGATTGGTACAATGAGCAGTTCTTC. Translating it yields CASSEAIDWYNEQFF.

V is TRBV7-9 and J is TRBJ2-1; D may be TRBD2 (5 bases). V gave up 5 bases and J gave up 2 bases, with 16 bases separating them. This CDR3 spans 16 amino acids. Germline V gives CDR1 SEHNR, CDR2 FQNEAQ (reference sequence). The CDR3 sequence is CASSPGGGRTYNEQFF. CDR3 DNA sequence: TGTGCCAGCAGCCCCGGCGGAGGACGTACCTACAATGAGCAGTTCTTC.

V usage is TRBV11-3 and J usage is TRBJ2-7; no clear D gene. CDR3 length: 13 residues. From germline, CDR1 is SGHNT and CDR2 YENEEA. The ends were cut back, 3 bases at V and 5 bases at J, with 11 bases in the middle. The CDR3 DNA follows: TGTGCCAGCAGCTTGCCCCTTGAGCACGAGCAGTACTTC. Protein: CASSLPLEHEQYF.

The chain uses TRBV7-9 and TRBJ1-1; 7 positions match TRBD1. CDR1 is SEHNR and CDR2 is FQNEAQ in the germline V gene (reference sequence). The CDR3 loop spans 14 amino acids. The V gene end was trimmed by 4 bases and the J gene end by 1 base; junction bases not matched to a gene: 3. The CDR3 sequence: CASSWGTANTEAFF. The CDR3 nucleotides are TGTGCCAGCAGCTGGGGGACAGCGAACACTGAAGCTTTCTTT.

The chain employs TRBV10-2 and TRBJ1-2, with no clear D. Trimming stripped 8 bases from V and 4 bases from J, with 14 bases between. The CDR3 spans 13 residues. CDR1 WSHSY and CDR2 SAAADI come from the germline V gene. CDR3 in amino acids: CASSLMETYGYTF. As DNA, the CDR3 is TGCGCCAGCTCACTGATGGAGACCTATGGCTACACCTTC.

The chain uses TRBV5-6 and TRBJ2-2; D call uncertain. The CDR3 covers 14 residues. Trimming took off 2 bases at V and 4 bases at J, with 9 bases between the two ends. Germline CDR1 reads SGHDT; CDR2 reads YYEEEE. CDR3: CASSFLSSTGELFF. Written as DNA, the CDR3 is TGTGCCAGCAGCTTTCTTTCGAGCACCGGGGAGCTGTTTTTT.

The chain employs TRBV6-6 and TRBJ2-2; tentative D call: TRBD2 (5 bases). CDR1 and CDR2 (germline): MNHNY, SVGAGI (reference sequence). This CDR3 has 16 residues. Trimming left V 2 bases short and J 1 base short, with 11 bases between. CDR3 residues: CASSYAGAGNTGELFF. CDR3 sequence (DNA): TGTGCCAGCAGTTACGCGGGCGCGGGGAACACCGGGGAGCTGTTTTTT.

The chain is built from TRBV29-1 and TRBJ1-3; tentatively, D is TRBD1 (6 bases). The V end lost 2 bases, the J end lost 4 bases, and 12 bases lay between the germline ends. The length of the CDR3 is 14 residues. Germline V gene lookup returns CDR1 SQVTM and CDR2 ANQGSEA. The CDR3 DNA reads as TGCAGCGTTGAATTGGGGGCTCAGGGAAACACCATATATTTT. It translates to CSVELGAQGNTIYF.

The V gene is TRBV19, the J gene TRBJ1-2; D is possibly TRBD1 (5 bases). Trimming removed 7 bases from V and 3 bases from J, with 18 bases in between. The CDR3 has 15 amino acids. Germline V CDR1 and CDR2: LNHDA, SQIVND (reference sequence). CDR3 in amino acids: CASTPQDKRDYGYTF. The CDR3 nucleotides read TGTGCCAGTACCCCACAGGACAAAAGAGACTATGGCTACACCTTC.

The CDR3 spells CASSFRTEETQYF. CDR3 DNA: TGCGCCAGCAGCTTCCGGACAGAAGAGACCCAGTACTTC. The V call is TRBV5-1, the J call TRBJ2-5; a weak D match, TRBD1 (6 bases). The V gene's germline CDR1 is SGHRS and CDR2 YFSETQ. Between the trimmed V and J ends, which lost 2 bases and 3 bases, there was a span of 8 bases. This CDR3 spans 13 amino acids.

V and J are TRBV18 and TRBJ2-3; 7 bases fit TRBD1. Germline V gives CDR1 KGHSH, CDR2 LQKENI. CDR3 length: 20 amino acids. Trimming removed 2 bases from V and 0 bases from J; junction bases left unmatched: 17. Here the CDR3 DNA reads TGTGCCAGCTCACCAGAGGGGGCGACCGGCCTACCGACTAGCACAGATACGCAGTATTTT. It specifies CASSPEGATGLPTSTDTQYF.

The V gene is TRBV7-2, the J gene TRBJ2-1, with D unclear. Germline lookup yields CDR1 SGHTA and CDR2 FQGNSA. V was trimmed by 4 bases and J by 8 bases, leaving 12 bases between them. This CDR3 has 13 amino acids. This CDR3 is CASSSFGRHEQFF. The DNA for the CDR3 is TGTGCCAGCAGCTCATTTGGGCGCCATGAGCAGTTCTTC.

With respect to this clone: The sample contains more than one DNA sequence encoding this CDR3. This chain joins TRBV20-1 and TRBJ2-7; D is unclear. There are 10 residues in the CDR3. Germline CDR1 is DFQATT and CDR2 is SNEGSKA (reference sequence). The germline V and J ends were trimmed by 3 bases and 4 bases, with 4 bases remaining between them. CDR3 region: CSARSYEQYF. The CDR3 DNA sequence: TGCAGTGCTAGGTCTTACGAGCAGTACTTC.

V gene TRBV9 combines with J gene TRBJ2-2, with D perhaps matching TRBD2 (5 bases). From germline, CDR1 is SGDLS and CDR2 YYNGEE. The CDR3 spans 17 residues. V lost 2 bases, J lost 0 bases, and 14 bases lay in between. The CDR3: CASSVYAAGPNTGELFF. The CDR3 DNA sequence: TGTGCCAGCAGCGTGTATGCGGCGGGTCCGAACACCGGGGAGCTGTTTTTT.

This clone was recorded once. The rearrangement uses TRBV30 and TRBJ1-2; the match to TRBD1 covers 7 bases. The CDR3 is 13 residues long. Looked up from germline, CDR1 is GTSNPN and CDR2 is SVGIG (reference sequence). The J segment lost 8 bases and the V segment lost 0 bases, leaving 6 bases of the junction unmatched. The CDR3 coding sequence is TGTGCCTGGAGTGTACAAAGACAGGGCGGCTACACCTTC. This codes for CAWSVQRQGGYTF. The variable domain in full, with the rest retrieved from reference TRBV30 and TRBJ1-2, is SQTIHQWPATLVQPVGSPLSLECTVEGTSNPNLYWYRQAAGRGLQLLFYSVGIGQISSEVPQNLSASRPQDRQFILSSKKLLLSDSGFYLCAWSVQRQGGYTFGSGTRLTVV.

The V call is TRBV10-3, the J call TRBJ1-2, with 8 bases identical to TRBD1. Unmatched junction bases numbered 11, after V lost 4 bases and J lost 7 bases. This CDR3 is 15 amino acids long. Germline values: CDR1 ENHRY, CDR2 SYGVKD. The CDR3: CAISGETGEEGGYTF. The CDR3 nucleotides read TGTGCCATCAGTGGGGAGACAGGGGAGGAAGGTGGCTACACCTTC.

This clone appeared a single time. The J gene is TRBJ2-7, the V gene TRBV25-1; possible D gene TRBD2, 7 bases. This CDR3 is built from 14 residues. Germline CDR1 MGHDK, CDR2 SYGVNS. Deletions cut 6 bases from V and 4 bases from J, with 16 bases between. The chain's CDR3 is CASRGWGGLYEQYF. The CDR3 coding sequence is TGTGCCAGCAGAGGATGGGGGGGCTTGTACGAGCAGTACTTC.

The V and J genes are TRBV28 and TRBJ1-6, with 9 bases identical to TRBD1. The CDR3 spans 16 residues. Looked up from germline, CDR1 is MDHEN and CDR2 is SYDVKM. V lost 6 bases and J lost 5; bases outside the gene matches: 8. CDR3 loop: CASSLWGQGHNSPLHF. CDR3 nucleotides: TGTGCCAGCAGCTTGTGGGGACAGGGCCATAATTCACCCCTCCACTTT.

The rearrangement links TRBV6-5 to TRBJ2-7; D might be TRBD2 (5 bases). The CDR3 is made up of 16 amino acids. With 0 bases removed from V and 0 bases from J, the gap between germline ends came to 12 bases. The V gene's germline CDR1 is MNHEY and CDR2 SVGAGI. CDR3 loop: CASSYSTRAISYEQYF. CDR3 bases: TGTGCCAGCAGTTACTCGACGCGGGCAATCTCCTACGAGCAGTACTTC.

The chain uses TRBV19 and TRBJ1-3; TRBD1 matches 9 bases. Trimming took 4 bases from V and 0 from J; bases not matched to a gene: 7. The CDR3 runs to 17 residues. Germline assignment: CDR1 LNHDA and CDR2 SQIVND (reference sequence). As DNA, the CDR3 is TGTGCCAGTAGTAATACCGGGACAGGGTCCTCTGGAAACACCATATATTTT. It translates to CASSNTGTGSSGNTIYF. Combining the CDR3 with reference TRBV19 and TRBJ1-3 gives the whole variable domain DGGITQSPKYLFRKEGQNVTLSCEQNLNHDAMYWYRQDPGQGLRLIYYSQIVNDFQKGDIAEGYSVSREKKESFPLTVTSAQKNPTAFYLCASSNTGTGSSGNTIYFGEGSWLTVV.